Described below is a single T cell receptor (beta chain) sequence and its context. There are a few counts of this clonotype. Its target antigen remains unknown. Per-nucleotide qualities are absent, and no much larger clonotype sits a single base away. The sample comes from a study of T cells in Graves' hyperthyroidism and ophthalmopathy (dated by TCRdb to between 2019 and 2020). Study-wide context: Peripheral blood samples were taken at initial diagnosis, before any treatment was given. To identify TCR V-J signatures that set the groups apart, the researchers used a discovery cohort of 90 to 100 patients, made up of 43 with Graves' ophthalmopathy and some 58 with stable Graves' hyperthyroidism. Whether ophthalmopathy could be predicted prospectively was tested in an independent validation cohort made up of 18 hyperthyroidism patients plus 17 patients who later progressed to ophthalmopathy. The approximately 90 discovery patients were randomly split 7:3 into training and test sets. The study also compared thyroid tissue and blood T-cell repertoires from roughly 6 Graves' hyperthyroidism patients. After blood sampling, hyperthyroidism patients were treated with methimazole at a starting dose of 30 mg daily, and ophthalmopathy patients were treated with high-dose intravenous methylprednisolone. According to the paper, TCR Vbeta CDR3 sequencing was carried out on 135 peripheral blood samples, which came from about 45 ophthalmopathy, fewer than 80 hyperthyroidism and roughly 17 progressor patients.

In the ophthalmopathy patients, disease was moderately to severely active, with a Clinical Activity Score of 3 or more, a NOSPECS grade of 4 or more, and a duration of less than 3 months. Exclusion was applied to patients with uncontrolled infections, other autoimmune diseases, pregnancy or lactation. Diagnoses were established on the basis of clinical symptoms, serum thyroxine and TRAb, thyroid ultrasound, and orbital computed tomography. PBMCs were isolated from more than 9 ml of fresh peripheral blood by Ficoll-Paque density gradient centrifugation. Total RNA was extracted using Trizol reagent, and RNA quality was assessed on an Agilent 2100 Bioanalyzer. The TCR beta CDR3 regions were amplified from the RNA transcripts. The TCR CDR3 was subjected to a first round of RT-PCR using the HTBI primer set and the Qiagen OneStep RT-PCR kit. A second multiplex PCR round built the libraries, followed by size selection and purification. The libraries were sequenced on an Illumina HiSeq2000 using paired-end 100 bp reads. On the study's bioinformatics: SOAPnuke was used to process the raw data, removing reads that contained adapters or uncalled bases, had a mean Phred below 15, or lacked an exact match to the constant primer or identifier. High-quality paired reads were merged using COPE v1.2.5, and each unique nucleotide sequence was defined as a clonotype. MiTCR v1.1 was used to align clonotypes to the IMGT TRBV, TRBD and TRBJ reference segments. Analysis was restricted to V-J combinations with a frequency above 0.0001, which covered roughly 99% of repertoires. The TCS score was defined as F50 (clonal expansion) divided by E x V (chaos), with BLOSUM62-based TCRdist calculated between CDR3 peptides within each V-J. Welch's t-statistics and random forest reduced fewer than 550 V-J features to 13, which were used in a naive Bayes classifier (R e1071). Starting from the raw public reads, TCRdb applied fastp trimming at Q25, assembled clones with MiXCR and retained in-frame beta chains. Here each entry gathers all rows of one CDR3 protein and keeps the most common genes and DNA. TCRdb's processing, not the authors' own work, is the source of the V and J calls. The sample table holds 560,000 or so distinct CDR3 sequences, of which 15% to 20% were seen once. The ten largest clones add up to about 45% of the sample.

Overall study results and their limits: During validation, the model predicted progression to ophthalmopathy a median of approximately 7 months ahead of onset, with approximately 71% sensitivity and 72% to 80% specificity. A 13 V-J signature model separated ophthalmopathy from stable hyperthyroidism, with just over 85% sensitivity and 81% to 83% specificity in cross-validation and 80%/75% in testing. No statistical method was used to fix the sample size in advance, and group allocation was not hidden from the investigators. Most expanded thyroid clonotypes (frequency above 0.001) were also detected in blood, suggesting blood repertoires may reflect thyroid immune responses.

V was cut back by 2 bases and J by 3 bases, leaving a gap of 7 bases between them. The CDR3 runs 14 residues from the cysteine to the phenylalanine. Of all the DNA, just the CDR3 is kept, 42 bases in frame from base 1. The rearranged chain carries TRBV12-3 or TRBV12-4 and TRBJ2-2; the D gene cannot be named for sure. Source material: blood. The TCR was taken from a man aged 40-49 years with Graves' ophthalmopathy. The CDR3 protein sequence reads: CASSLFKDTGELFF. The nucleotides are TGTGCCAGCAGTTTATTCAAGGACACCGGGGAGCTGTTTTTT.